This TCR beta chain was sequenced in a study of blood T cell repertoires in COVID-19. Study information: The United States, Italy and Spain provided the acute and convalescent COVID-19 samples. T cells, B-cell-depleted T cells, or PBMCs supplied cDNA or gDNA.

As originally analysed: Nucleated cell counts were estimated from reference gene primer amplification. Here immunoSEQ multiplex PCR was the method, and the copy in TCRdb shows in-frame clones only, minus some. The D gene and trimming were derived from the DNA, and the V and J assignments and clone size from that table. The sample includes approximately 170,000 clones, 65% to 85% of them seen just once. Allocation to cohorts depended on clinical history reported by the participants. The CDR3 sequence is 15 residues long. This TCR was recovered from a middle-aged man who had recovered from COVID-19. The chain employs TRBV21-1 and TRBJ2-5; TRBD2 reflects the table's D call only, with no check against the DNA. TRBV21-1 is reported as a pseudogene. The sequenced sample consisted of PBMCs or T cells enriched from blood (not recorded which). The CDR3 protein is CASSKRGVSQETQYF. The CDR3 DNA follows: TGTGCCAGCAGCAAACGGGGGGTCTCCCAAGAGACCCAGTACTTC.